This T cell receptor beta chain is drawn from a study of PD-1 blockade in classical Hodgkin lymphoma (dated by TCRdb to between 2020 and 2021). Regarding the study in general: Nivolumab dosing was 3 mg/kg intravenously every 2 weeks, continuing until either disease progression or unacceptable toxicity. To define a peripheral blood immune signature of response to PD-1 blockade in classical Hodgkin lymphoma, the study combined TCR beta sequencing with CyTOF.

Genomic DNA was isolated using the Qiagen DNeasy kit from unsorted PBMCs as well as from negatively selected CD4+ and CD8+ fractions. TCR beta CDR3 regions were amplified by immunoSEQ multiplex PCR using primers annealing to V and J segments. Amplification bias was minimized using a synthetic immune receptor repertoire, and residual bias was removed computationally after sequencing. Processing in the source paper ran as follows. Custom Python scripts were used to quantify repertoire diversity as the Shannon entropy index. Unsorted, CD4+ and CD8+ repertoires were analyzed separately, except for combined analyses in which CD4+ and CD8+ sequences were merged in silico. A clone was considered expanded if an increase in frequency of at least 2-fold after treatment relative to C1D1 was found, and a pseudocount of 0.5 was applied to clones undetected at baseline. Singleton clones were defined as clones with 0 or 1 copy at C1D1, and non-singleton clones were defined as clones with 2 or more copies. Clones expanded in unsorted samples were labelled as CD4+, CD8+ or unknown by matching protein sequences in sorted samples from the same patient. Wilcoxon tests on paired samples were used to test diversity changes from C1D1 to C4D1. The table was pulled from immuneACCESS by TCRdb, which kept in-frame rearrangements only. Such tables lose some clones; where checked, under half of the loss comes from unresolved V genes, and the rest has no known cause. From that table come the V and J calls and clone size; the DNA was used to work out D and trimming. The sample contains 100,000 to 120,000 clones, about nine tenths of them found a single time. Around a fifth of the sample goes to the ten largest clones.

As for this clone: Its antigen target is currently unknown. The input lacks base qualities; no much larger clone sits a single base away.

The CDR3 runs 18 residues from the cysteine to the phenylalanine. Just the 54-base CDR3 DNA is kept, in frame starting at base 1. From a lookup of the germline V gene (reference sequence), CDR1 and CDR2 are LNHDA and SQIVND. Trimming costs V 4 bases and J 2 bases, and their ends lie 21 bases apart. Taken with the paper, the label for time point translates to: cycle 4 day 1 (C4D1), after 6 weeks of nivolumab. Every trial patient had relapsed after autologous stem cell transplantation, and cohorts A, B and C differed in prior brentuximab vedotin exposure. A total of over 55 patients with relapsed/refractory classical Hodgkin lymphoma made up the trial cohort, and each patient's best overall response was complete response, partial response or progressive disease. Single-agent nivolumab was administered to trial patients in the multi-cohort phase II CheckMate 205 trial. An independent review committee assessed best overall response by applying the 2007 International Working Group response criteria. PBMCs from the trial were collected at three points: immediately before nivolumab initiation (C1D1), and during therapy at cycle 2 day 1 and cycle 4 day 1. After peripheral blood was drawn into 8 mL Vacutainer Cell Preparation Tubes, PBMCs were isolated by centrifugation and then cryopreserved.

Summary of the overall study and its limitations: Baseline TCR diversity was reported to be lower in newly diagnosed patients than in healthy donors, and even lower in relapsed/refractory patients. Lower diversity was seen in patients whose nivolumab began less than 1 year after ASCT, and these patients were left out of later analyses so that immune reconstitution would not confound the results. By C4D1, a significant rise was seen in CD4+ TCR diversity but not in CD8+ TCR diversity (p=0.0027 vs p=0.16), and the rise was most apparent among complete responders (p=0.02). Trial patients achieving complete response had baseline diversity similar to newly diagnosed patients, whereas partial responders and progressors had significantly lower diversity. Only a single clinical trial cohort was studied, and what caused the repertoire differences, possibly disease activity or prior therapy, remained undefined.

The chain couples TRBV19 to TRBJ2-1; the D segment cannot be called with confidence. The sample consisted of peripheral blood mononuclear cells (PBMCs), taken before the fourth cycle of nivolumab. The receptor was isolated from a human donor with classical Hodgkin lymphoma. The base sequence is TGTGCCAGTAGTAACCCCCTTCGGCAAAGAGAGGCCTACAATGAGCAGTTCTTC. This yields the protein CASSNPLRQREAYNEQFF.